This is a list of T cell receptor beta chains from one sample in a study of blood T cells in healthy people across ages. TCRdb analysed the 5' RACE reads with MiXCR anew, one entry per CDR3 protein. The table has approximately 1.5 million distinct CDR3 sequences, 34% seen once. Material for sequencing was blood. Receptors were obtained from a young woman in good health. Both conserved end residues are part of each CDR3. The D gene is left open where the match is weak. Size is stated for part of the rows, as once, few or many counts, or as a class when the clone is expanded.

cdr3_nt: TGCAGTGCTAGTTTACAGGGGAAAAGCTACGAGCAGTACTTC
cdr3_aa: CSASLQGKSYEQYF
clone_size: NA
d_call: TRBD1
v_call: TRBV20-1
j_call: TRBJ2-7

cdr3_nt: TGTGCCAGCAGCTTAAGCGGGACAATCAATGAGCAGTTCTTC
cdr3_aa: CASSLSGTINEQFF
clone_size: few
d_call: NA
v_call: TRBV7-6
j_call: TRBJ2-1

cdr3_nt: TGCAGCGTGAGGACAGGGCCCCAGACCCAGTACTTC
cdr3_aa: CSVRTGPQTQYF
clone_size: many
d_call: TRBD1
v_call: TRBV29-1
j_call: TRBJ2-5

cdr3_nt: TGTGCCAGCAGTGAAGTATCCAGGGGAGGTGAGACCCAGTACTTC
cdr3_aa: CASSEVSRGGETQYF
clone_size: NA
d_call: NA
v_call: TRBV2
j_call: TRBJ2-5

cdr3_nt: TGTGCCAGCAGCCTCAGCCGGGTTATGGATGAGCAGTTCTTC
cdr3_aa: CASSLSRVMDEQFF
clone_size: NA
d_call: NA
v_call: TRBV9
j_call: TRBJ2-1

cdr3_nt: TGCAGTGCTAGACTAGCCAGGACAGGGGTTGGGTATGGCTACACCTTC
cdr3_aa: CSARLARTGVGYGYTF
clone_size: NA
d_call: TRBD1
v_call: TRBV20-1
j_call: TRBJ1-2

cdr3_nt: TGTGCCAGCAGTAGAGCGGGATCTTTCTCCTACAATGAGCAGTTCTTC
cdr3_aa: CASSRAGSFSYNEQFF
clone_size: NA
d_call: TRBD2
v_call: TRBV12-3/TRBV12-4
j_call: TRBJ2-1

cdr3_nt: TGTGCCAGCAGCTTCCTCAGGAGAAACCGGAGCTCCTATAATTCACCCCTCCACTTT
cdr3_aa: CASSFLRRNRSSYNSPLHF
clone_size: NA
d_call: NA
v_call: TRBV7-3
j_call: TRBJ1-6

cdr3_nt: TGTGCCAGCAGTCCTACCGGACTAGCGGGAGGGCGTGCCGGAACAGATACGCAGTATTTT
cdr3_aa: CASSPTGLAGGRAGTDTQYF
clone_size: NA
d_call: TRBD2
v_call: TRBV6-1
j_call: TRBJ2-3

cdr3_nt: TGCAGCGTGGGAGACTACCTAGGCACCGGGGAGCTGTTTTTT
cdr3_aa: CSVGDYLGTGELFF
clone_size: NA
d_call: NA
v_call: TRBV29-1
j_call: TRBJ2-2

cdr3_nt: TGTGCCAGCATCGGGGGGTTAGGGGATACGCAGTATTTT
cdr3_aa: CASIGGLGDTQYF
clone_size: NA
d_call: TRBD2
v_call: TRBV6-6
j_call: TRBJ2-3

cdr3_nt: TGTGCCAGCAGCCCCCTGGGGCAGAACTACTATGGCTACACCTTC
cdr3_aa: CASSPLGQNYYGYTF
clone_size: NA
d_call: NA
v_call: TRBV7-7
j_call: TRBJ1-2

cdr3_nt: TGTGCCATCAGTGAGACAGGGATGAACACTGAAGCTTTCTTT
cdr3_aa: CAISETGMNTEAFF
clone_size: few
d_call: NA
v_call: TRBV10-3
j_call: TRBJ1-1

cdr3_nt: TGTGCCAGCAGCCACGGCGGGACTATGCCGGATACGCAGTATTTT
cdr3_aa: CASSHGGTMPDTQYF
clone_size: NA
d_call: TRBD2
v_call: TRBV3-1
j_call: TRBJ2-3